The entry below gives a single T cell receptor (beta chain) sequence along with its context. V dropped 5 bases and J dropped 10; count of bases not matched to a gene: 14. Germline V gene lookup returns CDR1 SGHAT and CDR2 FQNNGV. CDR3 length equals 16 residues. This sample is drawn from a study of blood T cell repertoires in COVID-19. Overall study: Whether acute or convalescent, the COVID-19 samples came from the United States, Italy and Spain.

Per the authors' pipeline: Using reference gene primer amplification, nucleated cell counts were estimated. Clones were read by immunoSEQ multiplex PCR, and TCRdb kept only the in-frame ones, dropping some. Clone size and the V and J calls come from that table; the DNA yielded D and trimming. Altogether roughly 53,000 clones are present, 65% to 90% being singletons, with the ten largest covering 25% to 30%. Material: peripheral blood. This rearrangement joins TRBV11-2 to TRBJ1-6, with 7 bases that match TRBD1. This TCR came from a human donor in a cohort sampled during active COVID-19. CDR3 DNA sequence: TGTGCCAGCAGCGATCCGAGGGCAGGGGGTTACTCACCCCTCCACTTT. This sequence encodes CASSDPRAGGYSPLHF. The full variable domain, in which reference TRBV11-2 and TRBJ1-6 provide the parts outside the CDR3, is EAGVAQSPRYKIIEKRQSVAFWCNPISGHATLYWYQQILGQGPKLLIQFQNNGVVDDSQLPKDRFSAERLKGVDSTLKIQPAKLEDSAVYLCASSDPRAGGYSPLHFGNGTRLTVT.